One and the same sample provided the 27 T cell receptor beta chains below, sequenced in a study of blood T cells in healthy people across ages. A second 7 to 11 cycle PCR used barcoded and J-beta primers. TCRdb reprocessed the 5' RACE reads via MiXCR and lists one record per CDR3 protein. This table has hundreds of thousands of distinct CDR3 sequences, around 31% appearing once. The material sequenced was blood. Source of these receptors: a woman of 80 years or more in good health.

This clonotype was counted a few times. Being one base from a much bigger clone, this may be a read error. The chain has TRBV6-2 or TRBV6-3 and TRBJ2-7; 11 positions agree with TRBD2. The CDR3 contains 14 residues. Germline V gene lookup returns CDR1 MNHEY and CDR2 SVGEGT. V dropped 5 bases and J dropped 7; count of bases not matched to a gene: 7. The CDR3 nucleotides read TGTGCCAGCAGTAACCTAGCGGGGGGAAATGAGCAGTACTTC. Protein: CASSNLAGGNEQYF.

The chain joins TRBV20-1 to TRBJ2-1; the D gene is possibly TRBD1 (5 bases). CDR3 length equals 14 residues. The V gene's germline CDR1 is DFQATT and CDR2 SNEGSKA (reference sequence). V was clipped by 3 bases and J by 2 bases, with 11 bases between them. The CDR3 DNA is TGCAGTGCTAGCCAGGGTAGGACCTACAATGAGCAGTTCTTC. Amino acid sequence: CSASQGRTYNEQFF.

The chain couples TRBV12-3 or TRBV12-4 to TRBJ2-5, with 8 bases aligning to TRBD1. The CDR3 loop spans 16 amino acids. Unmatched junction bases numbered 5, after V lost 1 base and J lost 1 base. The chain's CDR3 is CASSLDFGQGQETQYF. In nucleotides, the CDR3 is TGTGCCAGCAGTTTAGACTTCGGACAGGGCCAAGAGACCCAGTACTTC.

This clonotype has ten or more counts. The chain has TRBV29-1 and TRBJ1-5; D is undetermined. V was pared by 0 bases and J by 6 bases, with 6 bases between. The germline V gene encodes CDR1 SQVTM and CDR2 ANQGSEA. The CDR3 is made up of 12 amino acids. CDR3 loop: CSVEDPGQPQHF. The CDR3 bases are TGCAGCGTTGAAGATCCCGGTCAGCCCCAGCATTTT.

Here the CDR3 reads CASSSASGQQETQYF. The CDR3 DNA is TGTGCCAGCAGTTCAGCCAGCGGTCAGCAAGAGACCCAGTACTTC. V and J are TRBV7-3 and TRBJ2-5, with D perhaps matching TRBD2 (5 bases). The CDR3 extends over 15 amino acids. The ends were cut back, 6 bases at V and 2 bases at J, with 16 bases in the middle. Germline values: CDR1 SGHTA, CDR2 FQGTGA.

This clonotype was observed a handful of times. Being one base from a much bigger clone, this may be a read error. The chain couples TRBV5-5 to TRBJ2-6; 9 bases are a match to TRBD1. CDR3 length: 17 amino acids. Germline CDR1 is SGHKS and CDR2 is YYEKEE (reference sequence). CDR3 region: CASSVTGQGSGANVRTF. DNA of the CDR3: TGTGCCAGCAGCGTGACGGGACAGGGTTCAGGGGCCAACGTCCGGACTTTC.

This clonotype was picked up many times. The J gene is TRBJ2-3, the V gene TRBV28; 13 bases match TRBD2. The V gene end was trimmed by 5 bases and the J gene end by 4 bases; junction bases not matched to a gene: 3. The V gene's germline CDR1 is MDHEN and CDR2 SYDVKM. The CDR3 consists of 15 residues. The CDR3 loop is CASSQTSGGADTQYF. CDR3 nucleotides: TGTGCCAGCAGTCAAACTAGCGGGGGGGCAGATACGCAGTATTTT.

This clonotype was seen many times. The chain is built from TRBV20-1 and TRBJ1-4; TRBD1 matches at 10 bases. V gave up 3 bases and J gave up 7 bases; unmatched junction bases: 2. Per germline, CDR1 DFQATT and CDR2 SNEGSKA (reference sequence). This CDR3 is 13 amino acids long. CDR3 sequence: CSARTGGGEKLFF. The CDR3 DNA reads as TGCAGTGCTAGGACAGGGGGCGGTGAAAAACTGTTTTTT.

This clonotype was seen a handful of times. CDR3 loop: CASSRGLAGSNEQYF. The DNA of the CDR3 is TGTGCCAGCAGTAGAGGACTAGCGGGGTCCAATGAGCAGTACTTC. This chain joins TRBV6-5 and TRBJ2-1; 12 bases map to TRBD2. The J call may not be correct, given that the DNA end is closer to TRBJ2-7. CDR3 length equals 15 residues. Germline V CDR1 and CDR2: MNHEY, SVGAGI.

This clonotype was detected only a few times. This may arise from a read error, as a much more abundant clone is one base away. The genes are TRBV3-1 and TRBJ2-1, with 7 bases identical to TRBD2. With the DNA end fitting TRBJ2-7 better, the J assignment may be wrong. The V gene's germline CDR1 is LGHDT and CDR2 YNNKEL (reference sequence). The CDR3 contains 19 residues. DNA of the CDR3: TGTGCCAGCAGCCCCGGGGGACTACCAAGTGGAAGCTCCTACAATGAGCAGTACTTC. As protein: CASSPGGLPSGSSYNEQYF.

This clonotype was counted many times. The CDR3 DNA sequence: TGTGCCAGCAGTTTATCTTTGAATTCACCCCTCCACTTT. It specifies CASSLSLNSPLHF. The genes are TRBV27 and TRBJ1-6, with no clear D. This CDR3 region has 13 residues. The germline CDR1 and CDR2 sequences are MNHEY and SMNVEV (reference sequence). Trimming stripped 0 bases from V and 7 bases from J, with 4 bases between.

The rearrangement links TRBV20-1 to TRBJ2-3, with 11 bases matching TRBD2. Germline trimming cut 6 bases from V and 0 bases from J; bases unmatched to any gene: 8. The V gene's germline CDR1 is DFQATT and CDR2 SNEGSKA (reference sequence). CDR3 length: 16 residues. The CDR3 nucleotides read TGCAGTGCCCCGCAGACTAGCGGGGTAAGCACAGATACGCAGTATTTT. Translating it yields CSAPQTSGVSTDTQYF.

J is TRBJ2-1 and V is TRBV20-1; the D call may be TRBD1 or TRBD2 (5 bases each). This CDR3 spans 13 amino acids. Germline V CDR1 and CDR2: DFQATT, SNEGSKA (reference sequence). V lost 3 bases and J 6 bases, leaving 12 bases between the germline ends. The CDR3 region has the DNA TGCAGTGCTAGCAGAGGGGCAATCAATGAGCAGTTCTTC. It specifies CSASRGAINEQFF.

The chain couples TRBV12-3 or TRBV12-4 to TRBJ2-3; D is perhaps TRBD1 (6 bases). V was trimmed by 5 bases and J by 13 bases, leaving 28 bases between them. The CDR3 contains 16 residues. CDR3 residues: CASSQSQGRGTDVEYF. DNA for the CDR3: TGTGCCAGCAGTCAATCACAGGGAAGGGGAACAGATGTGGAGTATTTT.

This clonotype was picked up many times. The chain uses TRBV7-2 and TRBJ1-2; tentative D call: TRBD1 (5 bases). V shed 6 bases and J shed 3 bases, with 14 bases lying between them. The CDR3 contains 14 residues. Germline loops: CDR1 SGHTA, CDR2 FQGNSA. CDR3 loop: CASSYYGTDYGYTF. In nucleotides, the CDR3 is TGTGCCAGCAGTTACTATGGGACGGACTATGGCTACACCTTC. Together with reference TRBV7-2 and TRBJ1-2, the CDR3 gives the full variable domain: GAGVSQSPSNKVTEKGKDVELRCDPISGHTALYWYRQSLGQGLEFLIYFQGNSAPDKSGLPSDRFSAERTGGSVSTLTIQRTQQEDSAVYLCASSYYGTDYGYTFGSGTRLTVV.

This clonotype occurred a few times. The rearrangement links TRBV13 to TRBJ2-3; TRBD2 aligns across 8 bases. The CDR3 spans 16 residues. The germline CDR1 and CDR2 sequences are PRHDT and FYEKMQ (reference sequence). J gave up 5 bases and V 5 bases, and 12 bases lay outside the gene matches. Here the CDR3 reads CASSPRDGRAVDTQYF. CDR3 nucleotide sequence: TGTGCCAGCAGCCCGCGCGACGGGAGGGCGGTAGATACGCAGTATTTT.

This clonotype came up a few times. The chain joins TRBV6-1 to TRBJ2-5; TRBD2 is a possible D gene (5 bases). CDR1 MNHNS and CDR2 SASEGT come from the germline V gene. The CDR3 runs to 16 residues. Trimming removed 6 bases from V and 2 bases from J, with 19 bases in between. CDR3 DNA sequence: TGTGCCAGCAGGGACGGACGGACTGGGTCACAAGAGACCCAGTACTTC. Translating it yields CASRDGRTGSQETQYF.

V usage is TRBV7-9 and J usage is TRBJ1-5; 9 nucleotides align to TRBD1. V lost 3 bases and J lost 3; bases outside the gene matches: 3. The CDR3 consists of 15 residues. CDR1 is SEHNR and CDR2 is FQNEAQ in the germline V gene (reference sequence). CDR3: CASSLGTGYNQPQHF. CDR3 coding DNA: TGTGCCAGCAGCTTGGGGACAGGGTACAATCAGCCCCAGCATTTT.

The J gene is TRBJ1-4, the V gene TRBV12-3 or TRBV12-4, with TRBD1 identical over 7 bases. This CDR3 is built from 14 residues. J was trimmed by 7 bases and V by 5 bases; bases with no gene match: 7. The CDR3 is CASSPGQGVEKLFF. Written as DNA, the CDR3 is TGTGCCAGCAGTCCGGGGCAGGGGGTTGAAAAACTGTTTTTT.

V and J are TRBV20-1 and TRBJ1-5, with TRBD1 matching 9 bases. The CDR3 runs 16 residues. The V segment lost 5 bases and the J segment 5 bases; nucleotides outside the gene matches: 13. CDR1 and CDR2 from the germline V gene are DFQATT and SNEGSKA (reference sequence). CDR3 loop: CSADPVRDRAHQPQHF. In DNA, the CDR3 is TGCAGTGCTGACCCCGTCAGGGACAGGGCCCATCAGCCCCAGCATTTT.

About this clonotype: Given a much more abundant clone one base away, this may be a read error. The chain links TRBV7-3 to TRBJ2-3, with D possibly called TRBD1 or TRBD2 (6 bases each). This CDR3 has 15 residues. The germline CDR1 and CDR2 sequences are SGHTA and FQGTGA. Trimming cost V 5 bases and J 8 bases, with 20 bases left between them. The CDR3 reads CASSIMVRGGGTQYF. DNA for the CDR3: TGTGCCAGCAGCATAATGGTCCGAGGGGGAGGTACGCAGTATTTT.

In this sample, this clonotype turned up many times. The chain combines TRBV18 with TRBJ2-1; D may be TRBD1 (6 bases). The germline gives CDR1 KGHSH, CDR2 LQKENI. V lost 3 bases and J lost 1, with 10 bases in between. The CDR3 is 15 residues long. The chain's CDR3 is CASSPTGKSYNEQFF. CDR3 in DNA: TGTGCCAGCTCACCGACAGGCAAATCCTACAATGAGCAGTTCTTC.

The gene calls are TRBV5-1 and TRBJ2-2; 8 positions agree with TRBD1. From germline, CDR1 is SGHRS and CDR2 YFSETQ. V lost 2 bases to trimming and J lost 6 bases; unmatched junction nucleotides: 9. This CDR3 spans 16 amino acids. CDR3 loop: CASSFEAGGFAGELFF. The CDR3 coding sequence is TGCGCCAGCAGCTTCGAGGCAGGGGGCTTCGCCGGGGAGCTGTTTTTT.

This clonotype was observed many times. V and J are TRBV7-2 and TRBJ1-2; perhaps TRBD1 as D (6 bases). The V and J ends lost 1 base and 1 base respectively, with 10 bases between them. Germline CDR1 is SGHTA and CDR2 is FQGNSA. This CDR3 has 15 amino acids. The CDR3 spells CASSLEARGNYGYTF. The CDR3 region has the DNA TGTGCCAGCAGCTTAGAAGCCAGGGGTAACTATGGCTACACCTTC.

V usage is TRBV6-1 and J usage is TRBJ1-2; D is ambiguous. Germline V gene data show CDR1 as MNHNS and CDR2 as SASEGT. The CDR3 spans 11 residues. V was pared by 6 bases and J by 8 bases, with 10 bases between. The CDR3 here is CASRGRRGYTF. CDR3 bases: TGTGCCAGCAGGGGAAGGCGCGGCTACACCTTC.

Remarks on this clonotype: This could be a read error, since a much larger clone is one nucleotide away. This sequence joins TRBV20-1 and TRBJ1-2, with TRBD1 as a possible D gene (5 bases). Germline V gene lookup returns CDR1 DFQATT and CDR2 SNEGSKA (reference sequence). CDR3 length: 12 amino acids. The CDR3 sequence: CRARPYRSGYTF. DNA of the CDR3: TGCAGGGCTAGACCCTACAGGAGCGGCTACACCTTC.

The count of this clonotype is one. The chain carries TRBV19 and TRBJ2-4; 10 bases fit TRBD1. The end of the DNA fits TRBJ2-7 better, so the J call may be wrong. In germline, CDR1 is LNHDA, CDR2 SQIVND (reference sequence). This CDR3 region has 13 residues. The DNA of the CDR3 is TGTGCCACCGGCAGGGACAGGGGAATCGAGCAGTACTTC. Its protein product is CATGRDRGIEQYF.